Following are 8 T cell receptor beta chains from one sample sequenced in a study of cytomegalovirus exposure and HLA in healthy donors. The protocol was immunoSEQ multiplex PCR, while the TCRdb copy is restricted to in-frame clones and leaves out a portion. The table records roughly 270,000 clones, 70% to 90% of them present only once. The sequenced material came from PBMCs. The receptor source for this set is a woman younger than 35 in good health and CMV-seronegative.

The chain recombines TRBV29-1 with TRBJ2-1, with 7 bases fitting TRBD2. The CDR3 is 15 amino acids. Germline CDR1 is SQVTM and CDR2 is ANQGSEA. V lost 4 bases and J lost 0; bases outside the gene matches: 6. CDR3 sequence reads: CSVVSGGSSYNEQFF. The CDR3, as DNA: TGCAGCGTTGTTAGTGGCGGGAGCTCCTACAATGAGCAGTTCTTC.

This chain joins TRBV19 and TRBJ1-5, with 7 positions matching TRBD1. With V trimmed by 8 bases and J by 0 bases, 4 bases remained unmatched. Germline V gene data show CDR1 as LNHDA and CDR2 as SQIVND (reference sequence). The CDR3 totals 14 residues. CDR3: CASRRQGSNQPQHF. The CDR3 DNA follows: TGTGCCAGTCGCCGACAGGGTAGCAATCAGCCCCAGCATTTT. Filled out from reference TRBV19 and TRBJ1-5, the complete variable domain reads DGGITQSPKYLFRKEGQNVTLSCEQNLNHDAMYWYRQDPGQGLRLIYYSQIVNDFQKGDIAEGYSVSREKKESFPLTVTSAQKNPTAFYLCASRRQGSNQPQHFGDGTRLSIL.

This clone occurred once. V and J are TRBV5-6 and TRBJ1-1, with D hard to call. CDR3 length equals 13 residues. Germline CDR1 and CDR2: SGHDT and YYEEEE. Trimming shortened V by 2 bases and J by 0 bases, and 5 bases separated the two germline ends. This chain's CDR3 is CASSLLLNTEAFF. In DNA, the CDR3 is TGTGCCAGCAGCTTACTCCTGAACACTGAAGCTTTCTTT.

This clone was picked up a small number of times. This chain links TRBV10-3 with TRBJ1-1; TRBD1 matches 11 bases. CDR3 length: 16 amino acids. The germline gives CDR1 ENHRY, CDR2 SYGVKD. After removal of 3 bases from V and 4 bases from J, the junction contained 7 bases not matched to a gene. CDR3 region: CAISDPGTGGSTEAFF. CDR3 nucleotides: TGTGCCATCAGTGATCCCGGGACAGGGGGAAGCACTGAAGCTTTCTTT.

This chain uses TRBV4-1 with TRBJ1-5, with D possibly matching TRBD1 (6 bases). Germline V gene sequence: CDR1 MGHRA, CDR2 YSYEKL. Trimming took 5 bases from V and 0 from J, leaving 8 bases between them. The CDR3 is made up of 14 amino acids. The CDR3 DNA reads as TGCGCCAGCAGCAGGACAGTTAGCAATCAGCCCCAGCATTTT. Protein product: CASSRTVSNQPQHF.

About this clone: This sample includes further DNA sequences coding for the same CDR3. The chain joins TRBV5-1 to TRBJ2-7; D perhaps matches TRBD1 (5 bases). Germline CDR1 reads SGHRS; CDR2 reads YFSETQ. Trimming cost V 4 bases and J 3 bases, with 8 bases left between them. The CDR3 covers 12 residues. Here the CDR3 reads CASSRDSYEQYF. The CDR3 DNA reads TGCGCCAGCAGCCGCGACAGCTACGAGCAGTACTTC.

To note about this clone: Other DNA sequences in the same sample also yield this CDR3. CDR3 region: CASSVDRDTEAFF. CDR3 sequence (DNA): TGTGCCAGCAGCGTAGACAGGGACACTGAAGCTTTCTTT. This sequence joins TRBV9 and TRBJ1-1, with D tentatively TRBD1 (6 bases). Germline V gene sequence: CDR1 SGDLS, CDR2 YYNGEE. Trimming took off 0 bases at V and 3 bases at J, with 6 bases between the two ends. The CDR3 extends over 13 amino acids.

The V gene is TRBV7-8, the J gene TRBJ2-3, with 10 bases identical to TRBD2. The V gene's germline CDR1 is SGHVS and CDR2 FQNEAQ. The CDR3 sequence is 16 residues long. The J segment lost 0 bases and the V segment lost 5 bases, leaving 5 bases of the junction unmatched. DNA for the CDR3: TGTGCCAGCAGCCCGATGACTAGCGGGAGCACAGATACGCAGTATTTT. This sequence encodes CASSPMTSGSTDTQYF.